Listed below are T cell receptor beta chains from one sample, sequenced in a study of graft-versus-host responses after intestinal transplantation. Produced via immunoSEQ multiplex PCR; TCRdb's table is partial and in-frame only. The sample holds 8,800 or so clones, around 84% seen once. The sequencing here drew on ileum tissue, taken around 500 days after intestinal transplant. The receptors here all came from a human patient who received an intestinal transplant, so some T cells may come from the graft donor. Each CDR3 is given with its conserved first and last residue. D genes are given only for firm matches. Expanded clones are given a class, and other clones once, few, many or no size at all.

size: -; D: TRBD2; J: TRBJ2-1; V: TRBV2; DNA: TGTGCCAGCAGTGGACTAGCGGGATTCGATGAGCAGTTCTTC; CDR3: CASSGLAGFDEQFF
size: -; D: -; J: TRBJ1-2; V: TRBV7-9; DNA: TGTGCCAGCAGCTCTGGAGAGGGCTATGGCTACACCTTC; CDR3: CASSSGEGYGYTF
size: -; D: -; J: TRBJ2-2; V: TRBV9; DNA: TGTGCCAGCAGCGTAGCCTTGGGGAGAAACACCGGGGAGCTGTTTTTT; CDR3: CASSVALGRNTGELFF
size: -; D: TRBD2; J: TRBJ2-3; V: TRBV30; DNA: TGTGCCTGGGCTCCGGGACTAGAGGCAGATACGCAGTATTTT; CDR3: CAWAPGLEADTQYF
size: -; D: TRBD1; J: TRBJ2-7; V: TRBV6-5; DNA: TGTGCCAGCTTCCGCGGGACAGGGGGCTACGAGCAGTACTTC; CDR3: CASFRGTGGYEQYF
size: -; D: TRBD2; J: TRBJ2-1; V: TRBV28; DNA: TGTGCTTCGCAGGCGGGAGGGCCCATGGGGTACAATGAGCAGTTCTTC; CDR3: CASQAGGPMGYNEQFF
size: -; D: -; J: TRBJ1-2; V: TRBV7-9; DNA: TGTGCCAGCAGCTTAGTGGCAAGCTATGGCTACACCTTC; CDR3: CASSLVASYGYTF
size: -; D: TRBD2; J: TRBJ2-7; V: TRBV5-6; DNA: TGTGCCAGCAGCTGGGGACTAGCGGACGAGCAGTACTTC; CDR3: CASSWGLADEQYF
size: large; D: -; J: TRBJ2-7; V: TRBV10-2; DNA: TGCGCCAGCAGTGCGAATAACTACGAGCAGTACTTC; CDR3: CASSANNYEQYF
size: -; D: -; J: TRBJ1-2; V: TRBV30; DNA: TGTGGAACGGACAGCGCAAACTATGGCTACACCTTC; CDR3: CGTDSANYGYTF
size: -; D: TRBD1; J: TRBJ2-4; V: TRBV28; DNA: TGTGCCAGCAGTTCCGCGAAACTCCGGGACAGGGTGGAACTAGCCAAAAACATTCAGTACTTC; CDR3: CASSSAKLRDRVELAKNIQYF
size: -; D: TRBD2; J: TRBJ2-7; V: TRBV18; DNA: TGTGCCAGCTCACTGAGGCCTAGCGGGAGTAGTTCCTACGAGCAGTACTTC; CDR3: CASSLRPSGSSSYEQYF
size: -; D: -; J: TRBJ2-7; V: TRBV21-1; DNA: TGTGCCAGCAGCAAAGCAAGGGACGGGGAAAGGACCTACGAGCAGTACTTC; CDR3: CASSKARDGERTYEQYF
size: -; D: -; J: TRBJ1-1; V: TRBV19; DNA: TGTGCCAGTAGTGGAGCGGGACGTCGGATCTCTGAAGCTTTCTTT; CDR3: CASSGAGRRISEAFF
size: -; D: TRBD1; J: TRBJ2-1; V: TRBV18; DNA: TGTGCCAGCTCACCCGGGACAGTCTCCTACAATGAGCAGTTCTTC; CDR3: CASSPGTVSYNEQFF
size: -; D: -; J: TRBJ1-2; V: TRBV19; DNA: TGTGCCAGTAGTATAGTAGGAGACTATGGCTACACCTTC; CDR3: CASSIVGDYGYTF
size: -; D: -; J: TRBJ2-7; V: TRBV7-6; DNA: TGTGCCAGCAGCTTATTGCAGGGGCCCTACGAGCAGTACTTC; CDR3: CASSLLQGPYEQYF
size: few; D: -; J: TRBJ2-3; V: TRBV5-6; DNA: TGTGCCAGCAGCTTCGGTTCGGATACGCAGTATTTT; CDR3: CASSFGSDTQYF
size: -; D: TRBD1; J: TRBJ1-5; V: TRBV28; DNA: TGTGCCAGCAGTTTGCCAGGGGGCCCTCAGCCCCAGCATTTT; CDR3: CASSLPGGPQPQHF
size: -; D: TRBD2; J: TRBJ2-3; V: TRBV11-2; DNA: TGTGCCAGCAGCAAAGGGACTAGCGGGAGGATAGATACGCAGTATTTT; CDR3: CASSKGTSGRIDTQYF
size: -; D: -; J: TRBJ2-1; V: TRBV6-5; DNA: TGTGCCAGCAGTTACCTAAAAGGGGGTTACAATGAGCAGTTCTTC; CDR3: CASSYLKGGYNEQFF
size: -; D: -; J: TRBJ2-1; V: TRBV13; DNA: TGTGCCAGCAGTCATTACGATGAGCAGTTCTTC; CDR3: CASSHYDEQFF
size: -; D: -; J: TRBJ2-1; V: TRBV5-6; DNA: TGTGCCAGCAGCTTTCCTAGCCGCGGTGAGCAGTTCTTC; CDR3: CASSFPSRGEQFF
size: -; D: -; J: TRBJ2-7; V: TRBV9; DNA: TGTGCCAGCAGCCCTCCAGGGAGGTACGAGCAGTACTTC; CDR3: CASSPPGRYEQYF
size: -; D: TRBD1; J: TRBJ1-1; V: TRBV4-3; DNA: TGCGCCAGCAGCCAAGTATGGGACAGTGAAGCTTTCTTT; CDR3: CASSQVWDSEAFF
size: -; D: TRBD2; J: TRBJ2-1; V: TRBV28; DNA: TGTGCCAGCAGAACCGGGACTAGCGGGAGGCGGTTGTTCTTC; CDR3: CASRTGTSGRRLFF
size: -; D: -; J: TRBJ2-2; V: TRBV6-9; DNA: TGTGCCAGCAGTGACCAGGACACCGGGGAGCTGTTTTTT; CDR3: CASSDQDTGELFF
size: -; D: TRBD1; J: TRBJ1-2; V: TRBV7-2; DNA: TGTGCCAGCAGCTTAGGGACAGGGCCCACCCAGGGGTATGGCTACACCTTC; CDR3: CASSLGTGPTQGYGYTF
size: few; D: TRBD1; J: TRBJ1-6; V: TRBV7-4; DNA: TGTGCCAGCAGCTTTCACATCGGGACAGGGGGTAATTCACCCCTCCACTTT; CDR3: CASSFHIGTGGNSPLHF
size: -; D: TRBD1; J: TRBJ1-2; V: TRBV6-5; DNA: TGTGCCAGCAGGCAAACCGGGACAGGGAATGGCTACACCTTC; CDR3: CASRQTGTGNGYTF
size: once; D: TRBD2; J: TRBJ2-7; V: TRBV5-6; DNA: TGTGCCAGCAGCTCTAAGACTAGCGGAGGCTACGAGCAGTACTTC; CDR3: CASSSKTSGGYEQYF
size: -; D: TRBD1; J: TRBJ2-7; V: TRBV27; DNA: TGTGCCAGCAGTTCCGAAACAGGGGGCGAACTGTACGAGCAGTACTTC; CDR3: CASSSETGGELYEQYF
size: -; D: TRBD1; J: TRBJ2-2; V: TRBV7-6; DNA: TGTGCCAGCAGCTTATCGACAGGGGAGGAGCTGTTTTTT; CDR3: CASSLSTGEELFF
size: -; D: -; J: TRBJ2-5; V: TRBV4-1; DNA: TGCGCCAGCAGCCAAGCGGCGGGACGGGGGGAGACCCAGTACTTC; CDR3: CASSQAAGRGETQYF
size: -; D: TRBD2; J: TRBJ2-5; V: TRBV2; DNA: TGTGCCAGCAGTGGGCAGGCGGGGGGGCAAGAGACCCAGTACTTC; CDR3: CASSGQAGGQETQYF
size: once; D: TRBD2; J: TRBJ2-5; V: TRBV2; DNA: TGTGCCAGCAGAGACCTGGGACTAGCGGGAGGGGAGACCCAGTACTTC; CDR3: CASRDLGLAGGETQYF
size: -; D: -; J: TRBJ2-6; V: TRBV16; DNA: TGTGCCAGTAGCCGCAAAAGGGTCGTTAACAAAAGTCGGGCCAACGTCCTGACTTTC; CDR3: CASSRKRVVNKSRANVLTF
size: -; D: -; J: TRBJ2-7; V: TRBV13; DNA: TGTGCCAGCAGGCGACAGGGAGGAGGGTACGAGCAGTACTTC; CDR3: CASRRQGGGYEQYF
size: -; D: TRBD1; J: TRBJ2-1; V: TRBV11-2; DNA: TGTGCCAGCAGCTTAGGCGGACAGGGGGTCTCTGTCTACAATGAGCAGTTCTTC; CDR3: CASSLGGQGVSVYNEQFF
size: -; D: -; J: TRBJ1-2; V: TRBV30; DNA: TGTGCCTGGAGTGACAGGGCGGAAGGCTACACCTTC; CDR3: CAWSDRAEGYTF
size: -; D: -; J: TRBJ2-4; V: TRBV28; DNA: TGTGCCAGCAGTTTGCCTCCGTCTAAAAACATTCAGTACTTC; CDR3: CASSLPPSKNIQYF
size: -; D: TRBD2; J: TRBJ2-1; V: TRBV10-3; DNA: TGTGCCATCAGGTCTACTAGCGGGAGCTACAATGAGCAGTTCTTC; CDR3: CAIRSTSGSYNEQFF